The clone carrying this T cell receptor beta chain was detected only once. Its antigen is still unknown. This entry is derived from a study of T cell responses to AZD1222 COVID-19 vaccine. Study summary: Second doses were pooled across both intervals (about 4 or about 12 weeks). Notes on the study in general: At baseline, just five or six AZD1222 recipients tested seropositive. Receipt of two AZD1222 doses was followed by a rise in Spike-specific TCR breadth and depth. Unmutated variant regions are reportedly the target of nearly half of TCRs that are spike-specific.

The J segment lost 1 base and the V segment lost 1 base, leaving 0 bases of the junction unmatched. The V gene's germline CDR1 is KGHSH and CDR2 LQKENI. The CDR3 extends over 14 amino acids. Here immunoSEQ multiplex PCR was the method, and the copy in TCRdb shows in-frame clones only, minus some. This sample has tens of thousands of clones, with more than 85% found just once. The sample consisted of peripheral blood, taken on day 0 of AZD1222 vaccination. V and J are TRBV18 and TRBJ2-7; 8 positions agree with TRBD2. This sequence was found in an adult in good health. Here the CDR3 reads CASSPLAGSYEQYF. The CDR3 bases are TGTGCCAGCTCACCACTAGCGGGGTCCTACGAGCAGTACTTC.